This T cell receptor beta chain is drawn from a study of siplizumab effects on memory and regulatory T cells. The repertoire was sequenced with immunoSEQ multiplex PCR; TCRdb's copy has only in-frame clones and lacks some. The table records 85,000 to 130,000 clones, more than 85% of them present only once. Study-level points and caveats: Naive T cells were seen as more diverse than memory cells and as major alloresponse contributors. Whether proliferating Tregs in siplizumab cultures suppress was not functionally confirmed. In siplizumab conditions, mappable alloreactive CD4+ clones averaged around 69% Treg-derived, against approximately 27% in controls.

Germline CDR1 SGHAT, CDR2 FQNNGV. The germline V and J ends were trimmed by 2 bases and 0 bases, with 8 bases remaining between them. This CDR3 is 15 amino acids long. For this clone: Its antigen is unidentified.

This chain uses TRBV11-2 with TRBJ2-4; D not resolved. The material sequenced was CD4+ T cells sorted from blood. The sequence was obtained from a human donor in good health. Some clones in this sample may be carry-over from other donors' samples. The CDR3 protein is CASSLRAVAKNIQYF. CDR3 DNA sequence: TGTGCCAGCAGCTTAAGGGCGGTAGCCAAAAACATTCAGTACTTC. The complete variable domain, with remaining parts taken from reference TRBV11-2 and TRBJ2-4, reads EAGVAQSPRYKIIEKRQSVAFWCNPISGHATLYWYQQILGQGPKLLIQFQNNGVVDDSQLPKDRFSAERLKGVDSTLKIQPAKLEDSAVYLCASSLRAVAKNIQYFGAGTRLSVL.